The text below deals with one T cell receptor (beta chain). From germline, CDR1 is MNHEY and CDR2 SVGAGI. Germline trimming cut 2 bases from V and 4 bases from J; bases unmatched to any gene: 6. The CDR3 contains 15 residues. Random hexamers were used to reverse transcribe 0.5 to 1 ug of RNA. A multiplex approach, immunoSEQ multiplex PCR, amplified TCR beta CDR3 across 54 Vbeta and 13 Jbeta. From the immunoSEQ multiplex PCR reads, TCRdb called clonotypes with MiXCR, one entry per CDR3 protein. The data contain roughly 400,000 distinct CDR3 sequences, approximately 85% of them seen just once; the ten biggest clones take up roughly 0.1%. This entry belongs to a study of CD8 T cells in Susac syndrome. CD8+ and CD4+ T cells from blood underwent TCR beta sequencing, which was carried out in a high-throughput format. The CD8+ and CD4+ T cells were isolated magnetically using a negative isolation approach, whereas the TEMRA cells were enriched by FACS.

Input material: CD8+ T cells from PBMCs. The origin of this receptor is a human donor with multiple sclerosis. This chain links TRBV6-5 with TRBJ2-5; 8 bases match TRBD1. CDR3 protein: CASSYNRGLGETQYF. The CDR3 DNA reads TGTGCCAGCAGTTACAACAGGGGGTTAGGAGAGACCCAGTACTTC.